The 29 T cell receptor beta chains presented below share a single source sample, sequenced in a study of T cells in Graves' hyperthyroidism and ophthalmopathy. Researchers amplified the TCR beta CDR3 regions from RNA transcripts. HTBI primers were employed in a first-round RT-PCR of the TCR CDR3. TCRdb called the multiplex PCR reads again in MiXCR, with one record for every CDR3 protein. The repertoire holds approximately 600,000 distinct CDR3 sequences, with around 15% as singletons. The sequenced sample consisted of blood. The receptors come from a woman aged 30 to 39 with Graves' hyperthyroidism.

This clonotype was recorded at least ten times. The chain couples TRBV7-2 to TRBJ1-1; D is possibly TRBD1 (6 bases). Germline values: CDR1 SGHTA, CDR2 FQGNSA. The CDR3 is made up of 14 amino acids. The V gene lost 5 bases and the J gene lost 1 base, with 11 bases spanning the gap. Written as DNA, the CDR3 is TGTGCCAGCAGCCTGAGGGACACGAACACTGAAGCTTTCTTT. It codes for CASSLRDTNTEAFF.

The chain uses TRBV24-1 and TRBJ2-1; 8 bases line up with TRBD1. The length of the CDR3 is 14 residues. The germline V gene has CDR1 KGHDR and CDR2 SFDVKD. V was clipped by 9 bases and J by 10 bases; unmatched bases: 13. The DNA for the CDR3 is TGTGCCACCCGTGGTCAGGGGGCTCTCGGAGAGCAGTTCTTC. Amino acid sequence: CATRGQGALGEQFF.

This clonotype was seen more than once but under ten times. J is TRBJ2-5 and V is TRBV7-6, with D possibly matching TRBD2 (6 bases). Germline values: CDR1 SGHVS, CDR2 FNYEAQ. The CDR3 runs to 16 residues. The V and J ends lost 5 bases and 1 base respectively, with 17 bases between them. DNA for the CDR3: TGTGCCAGCAGCATGGGGAGGTGGGAATTCCAAGAGACCCAGTACTTC. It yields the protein CASSMGRWEFQETQYF.

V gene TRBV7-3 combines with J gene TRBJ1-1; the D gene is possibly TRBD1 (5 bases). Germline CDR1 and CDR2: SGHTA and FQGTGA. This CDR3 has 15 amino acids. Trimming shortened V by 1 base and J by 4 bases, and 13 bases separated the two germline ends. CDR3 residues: CASSLSGGGTTEAFF. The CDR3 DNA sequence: TGTGCCAGCAGCTTAAGTGGGGGGGGGACCACTGAAGCTTTCTTT.

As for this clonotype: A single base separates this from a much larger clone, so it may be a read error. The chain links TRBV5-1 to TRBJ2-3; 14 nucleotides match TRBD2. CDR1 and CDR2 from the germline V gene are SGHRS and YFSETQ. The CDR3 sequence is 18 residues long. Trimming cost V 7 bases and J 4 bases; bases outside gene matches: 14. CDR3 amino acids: CASGSSSRLAGGADTQYF. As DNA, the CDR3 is TGCGCCAGCGGCTCTTCTTCCAGACTAGCGGGAGGGGCAGATACGCAGTATTTT.

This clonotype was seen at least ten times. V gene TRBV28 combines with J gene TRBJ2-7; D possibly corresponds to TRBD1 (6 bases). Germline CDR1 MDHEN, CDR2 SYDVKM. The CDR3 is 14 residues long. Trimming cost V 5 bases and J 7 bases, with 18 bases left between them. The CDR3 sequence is CASSLDRSRQEQYF. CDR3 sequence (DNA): TGTGCCAGCAGTCTCGACAGGAGCCGCCAGGAGCAGTACTTC.

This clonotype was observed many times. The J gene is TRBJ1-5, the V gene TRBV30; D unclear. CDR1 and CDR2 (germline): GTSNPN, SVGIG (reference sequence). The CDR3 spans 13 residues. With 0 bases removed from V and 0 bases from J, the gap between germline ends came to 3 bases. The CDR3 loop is CAWSVHSNQPQHF. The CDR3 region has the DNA TGTGCCTGGAGTGTCCATAGCAATCAGCCCCAGCATTTT.

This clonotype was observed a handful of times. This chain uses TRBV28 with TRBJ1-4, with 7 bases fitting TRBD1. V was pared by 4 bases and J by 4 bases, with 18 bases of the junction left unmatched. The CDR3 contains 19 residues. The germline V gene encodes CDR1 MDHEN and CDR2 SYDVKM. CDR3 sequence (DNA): TGTGCCAGCAGTTCGAAACACCCTACTTACAGGGGTTATAATGAAAAACTGTTTTTT. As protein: CASSSKHPTYRGYNEKLFF.

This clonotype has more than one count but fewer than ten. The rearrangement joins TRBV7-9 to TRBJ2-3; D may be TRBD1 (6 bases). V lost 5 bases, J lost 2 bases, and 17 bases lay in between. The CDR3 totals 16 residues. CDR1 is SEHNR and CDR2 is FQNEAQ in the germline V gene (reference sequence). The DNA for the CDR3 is TGTGCCAGCAGCCCATCCCGAAACAGGGCCACAGATACGCAGTATTTT. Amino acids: CASSPSRNRATDTQYF.

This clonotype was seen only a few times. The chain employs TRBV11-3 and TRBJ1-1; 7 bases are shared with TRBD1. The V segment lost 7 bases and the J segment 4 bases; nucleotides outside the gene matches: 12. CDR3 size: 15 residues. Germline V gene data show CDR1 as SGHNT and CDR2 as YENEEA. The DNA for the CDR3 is TGTGCCAGCACACAGGGGAGCTTCAAAACCACTGAAGCTTTCTTT. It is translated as CASTQGSFKTTEAFF.

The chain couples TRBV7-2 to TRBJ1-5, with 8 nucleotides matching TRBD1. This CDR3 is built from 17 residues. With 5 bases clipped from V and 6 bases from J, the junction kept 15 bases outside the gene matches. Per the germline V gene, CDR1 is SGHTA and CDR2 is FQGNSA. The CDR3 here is CASSPPGTGGGSQPQHF. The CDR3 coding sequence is TGTGCCAGCAGCCCCCCCGGGACAGGAGGTGGATCTCAGCCCCAGCATTTT. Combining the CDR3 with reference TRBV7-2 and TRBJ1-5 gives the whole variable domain GAGVSQSPSNKVTEKGKDVELRCDPISGHTALYWYRQSLGQGLEFLIYFQGNSAPDKSGLPSDRFSAERTGGSVSTLTIQRTQQEDSAVYLCASSPPGTGGGSQPQHFGDGTRLSIL.

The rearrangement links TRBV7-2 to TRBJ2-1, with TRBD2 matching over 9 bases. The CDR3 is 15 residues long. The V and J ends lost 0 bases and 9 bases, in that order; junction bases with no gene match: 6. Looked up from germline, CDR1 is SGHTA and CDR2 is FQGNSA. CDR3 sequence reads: CASSLASGSGTEQFF. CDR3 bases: TGTGCCAGCAGCTTAGCTAGCGGGAGTGGCACTGAGCAGTTCTTC.

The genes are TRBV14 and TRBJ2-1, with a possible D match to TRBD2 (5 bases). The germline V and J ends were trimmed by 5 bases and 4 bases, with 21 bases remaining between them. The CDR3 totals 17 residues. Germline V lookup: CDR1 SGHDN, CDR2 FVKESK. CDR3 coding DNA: TGTGCCAGCAGCAGAAGATCCCTCGAAGACTATTACAATGAGCAGTTCTTC. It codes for CASSRRSLEDYYNEQFF. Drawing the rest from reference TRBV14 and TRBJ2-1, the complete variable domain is EAGVTQFPSHSVIEKGQTVTLRCDPISGHDNLYWYRRVMGKEIKFLLHFVKESKQDESGMPNNRFLAERTGGTYSTLKVQPAELEDSGVYFCASSRRSLEDYYNEQFFGPGTRLTVL.

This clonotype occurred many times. CDR3 residues: CSATDHRAQETQYF. The CDR3 DNA sequence: TGCAGTGCTACAGACCACAGGGCCCAAGAGACCCAGTACTTC. The chain links TRBV20-1 to TRBJ2-5; tentatively, D is TRBD1 (6 bases). Germline CDR1 is DFQATT and CDR2 is SNEGSKA (reference sequence). Trimming took 4 bases from V and 1 from J, leaving 13 bases between them. CDR3 length: 14 residues.

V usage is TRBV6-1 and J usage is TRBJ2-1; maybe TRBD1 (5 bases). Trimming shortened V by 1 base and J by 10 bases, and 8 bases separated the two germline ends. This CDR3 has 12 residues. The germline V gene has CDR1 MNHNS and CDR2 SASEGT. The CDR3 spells CASSEDRREQFF. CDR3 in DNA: TGTGCCAGCAGTGAAGACAGGCGAGAGCAGTTCTTC.

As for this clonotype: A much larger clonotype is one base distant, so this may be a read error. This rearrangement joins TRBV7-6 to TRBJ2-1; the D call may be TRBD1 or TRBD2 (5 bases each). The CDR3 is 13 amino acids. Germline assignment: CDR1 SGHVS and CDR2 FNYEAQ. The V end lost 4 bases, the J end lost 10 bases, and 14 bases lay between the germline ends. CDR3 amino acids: CASSSQEASEQFF. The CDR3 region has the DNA TGTGCCAGCAGCTCACAGGAGGCGAGCGAGCAGTTCTTC.

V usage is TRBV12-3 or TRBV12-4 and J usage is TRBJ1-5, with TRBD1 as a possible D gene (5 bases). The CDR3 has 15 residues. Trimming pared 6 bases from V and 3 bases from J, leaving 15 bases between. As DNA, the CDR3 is TGTGCCAGCAGCCTATCCGACAGCCACAATCAGCCCCAGCATTTT. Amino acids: CASSLSDSHNQPQHF.

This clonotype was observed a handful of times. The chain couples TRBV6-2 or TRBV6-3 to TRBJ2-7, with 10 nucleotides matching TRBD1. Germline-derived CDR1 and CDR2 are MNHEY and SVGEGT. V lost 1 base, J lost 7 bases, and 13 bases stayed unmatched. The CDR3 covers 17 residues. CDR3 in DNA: TGTGCCAGCAGTTACTGGAGAGGGGACAGGGGTTCCGGGGAGCAGTACTTC. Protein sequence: CASSYWRGDRGSGEQYF.

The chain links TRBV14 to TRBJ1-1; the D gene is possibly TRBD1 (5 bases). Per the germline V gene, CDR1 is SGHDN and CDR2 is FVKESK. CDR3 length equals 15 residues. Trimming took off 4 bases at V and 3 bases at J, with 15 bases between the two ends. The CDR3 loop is CASSPPRGGYTEAFF. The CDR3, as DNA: TGTGCCAGCAGCCCCCCCCGCGGGGGGTACACTGAAGCTTTCTTT.

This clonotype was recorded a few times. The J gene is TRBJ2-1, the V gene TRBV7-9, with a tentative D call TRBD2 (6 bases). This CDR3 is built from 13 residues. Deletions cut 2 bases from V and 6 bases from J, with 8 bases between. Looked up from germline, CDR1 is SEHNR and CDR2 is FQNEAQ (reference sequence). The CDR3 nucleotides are TGTGCCAGCAGCTTACCGGGAGCCAATGAGCAGTTCTTC. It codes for CASSLPGANEQFF.

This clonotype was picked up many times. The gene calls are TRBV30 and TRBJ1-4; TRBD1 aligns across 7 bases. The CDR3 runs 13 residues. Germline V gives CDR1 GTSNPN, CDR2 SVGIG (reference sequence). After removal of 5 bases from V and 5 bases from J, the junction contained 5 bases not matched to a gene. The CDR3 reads CAWAGGTNEKLFF. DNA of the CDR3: TGTGCCTGGGCAGGGGGAACCAATGAAAAACTGTTTTTT.

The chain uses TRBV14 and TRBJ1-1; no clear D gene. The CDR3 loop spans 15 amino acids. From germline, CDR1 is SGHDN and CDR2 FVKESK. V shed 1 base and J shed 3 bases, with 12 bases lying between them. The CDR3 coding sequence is TGTGCCAGCAGCCAAGTGAAGGGAAGCTACACTGAAGCTTTCTTT. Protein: CASSQVKGSYTEAFF.

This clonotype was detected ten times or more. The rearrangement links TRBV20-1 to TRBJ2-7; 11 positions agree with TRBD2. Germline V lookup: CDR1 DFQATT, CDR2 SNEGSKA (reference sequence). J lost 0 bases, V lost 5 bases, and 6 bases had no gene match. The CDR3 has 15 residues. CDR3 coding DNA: TGCAGTGCTCCCGGAGGGACTAGCGGCTCCTACGAGCAGTACTTC. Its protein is CSAPGGTSGSYEQYF.

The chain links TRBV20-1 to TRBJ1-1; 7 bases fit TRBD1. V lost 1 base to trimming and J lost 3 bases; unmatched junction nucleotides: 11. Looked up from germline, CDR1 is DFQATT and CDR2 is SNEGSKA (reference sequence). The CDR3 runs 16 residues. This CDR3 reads CSARGRQGPPDTEAFF. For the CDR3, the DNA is TGCAGTGCTAGAGGAAGACAGGGCCCCCCAGACACTGAAGCTTTCTTT.

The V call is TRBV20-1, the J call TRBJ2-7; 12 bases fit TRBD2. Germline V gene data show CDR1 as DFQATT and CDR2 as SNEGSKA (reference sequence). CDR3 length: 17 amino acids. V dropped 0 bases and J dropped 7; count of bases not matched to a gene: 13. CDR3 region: CSARDRLAGVLFYEQYF. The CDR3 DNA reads TGCAGTGCTAGAGATAGACTAGCGGGAGTGCTATTTTATGAGCAGTACTTC.

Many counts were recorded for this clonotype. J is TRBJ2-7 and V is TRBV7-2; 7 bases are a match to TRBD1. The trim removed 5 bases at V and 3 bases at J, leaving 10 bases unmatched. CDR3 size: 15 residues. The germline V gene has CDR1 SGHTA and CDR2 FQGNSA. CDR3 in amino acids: CASSLGEGQIYEQYF. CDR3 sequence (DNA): TGTGCCAGCAGCCTAGGAGAGGGACAGATCTACGAGCAGTACTTC.

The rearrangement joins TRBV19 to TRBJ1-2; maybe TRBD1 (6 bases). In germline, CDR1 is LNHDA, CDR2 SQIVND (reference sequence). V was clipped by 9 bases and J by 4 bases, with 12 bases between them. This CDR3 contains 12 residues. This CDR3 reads CASNDRFYGYTF. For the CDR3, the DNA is TGTGCCAGCAATGACAGGTTCTATGGCTACACCTTC.

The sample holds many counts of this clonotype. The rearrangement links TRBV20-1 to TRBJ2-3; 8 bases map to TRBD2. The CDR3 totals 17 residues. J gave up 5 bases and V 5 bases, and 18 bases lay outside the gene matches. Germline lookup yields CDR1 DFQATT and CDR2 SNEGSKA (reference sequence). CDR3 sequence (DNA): TGCAGTGCTTGGCTAGCGGGCGGGGCCGTAGATAAAGATACGCAGTATTTT. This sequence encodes CSAWLAGGAVDKDTQYF.

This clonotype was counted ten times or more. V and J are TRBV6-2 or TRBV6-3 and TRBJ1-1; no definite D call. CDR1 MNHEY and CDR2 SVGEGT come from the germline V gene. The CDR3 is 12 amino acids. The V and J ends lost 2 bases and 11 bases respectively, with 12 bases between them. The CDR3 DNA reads TGTGCCAGCAGTTACCGGGCCTTAACGGCTTTCTTT. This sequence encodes CASSYRALTAFF.